The clone carrying this T cell receptor (beta chain) turned up a few times. Stated time point: newly diagnosed GD, antithyroid drugs for less than 3 months. From PBMCs, RNA was extracted and then used to make the TCR library. These data originate in a study of regulatory T cells in long-lasting Graves disease. According to the study, TCR beta libraries were built with iRepertoire HTBI primers and CDR3-region Arm-PCR. MiXCR was run by TCRdb on the multiplex PCR reads, yielding one entry per CDR3 protein. The sample carries hundreds of thousands of distinct CDR3 sequences, around 12% recorded once. The same data also went into a second study, on T cells in Graves' hyperthyroidism and ophthalmopathy. That investigation notes: In patients aged 18 to 65, hyperthyroidism was newly diagnosed, with duration under 2 months. Patients with uncontrolled infections, other autoimmune diseases, pregnancy or lactation were excluded. Also found in blood were most expanded thyroid clonotypes above 0.001.

The receptor's source is a woman aged 25-40 years with Graves disease. This sample comprised peripheral blood mononuclear cells (PBMCs), obtained at new diagnosis, from a patient treated with antithyroid drugs.

The CDR3 here is CASSLLANEQYF. In nucleotides, the CDR3 is TGTGCCAGCAGCTTACTGGCGAACGAGCAGTACTTC. The chain is built from TRBV7-2 and TRBJ2-7, with D unresolved. Germline CDR1 SGHTA, CDR2 FQGNSA. The CDR3 runs to 12 residues. The V end lost 2 bases, the J end lost 5 bases, and 7 bases lay between the germline ends.